This T cell receptor (beta chain) was retrieved from a study of cytomegalovirus exposure and HLA in healthy donors (dated by TCRdb to about 2017). Background on the whole study: According to a later analysis, one platform produced both the 110 or so validation repertoires and the 730 or so repertoires of the first cohort. The study aimed to test whether cataloging public T cell receptors could reveal signatures of past pathogen exposure. Besides the first cohort of 500 to 700 subjects, a separate validation cohort made up of 120 different subjects was used. High-throughput TCR immunosequencing, statistical association of individual TCRs with disease status, and machine learning were combined to predict cytomegalovirus infection status.

On this clone itself: Its antigen is currently not known. No qualities accompany the bases; no much larger clone lies one base away.

Trimming accounts for 6 bases at V and 7 bases at J, while the number of junction bases matched to no gene is 6. The CDR3 measures 14 amino acids from cysteine to phenylalanine. The kept DNA is CDR3 alone, 42 bases in frame from the first base. CDR1 MNHEY and CDR2 SVGAGI are derived from the germline V gene. Library construction relied on the immunoSEQ multiplex PCR assay. Per the source publication's procedure: A statistical classification framework was built for diagnosing cytomegalovirus status from the catalog of TCR beta chain sequences. TCRdb stores this immuneACCESS table with in-frame sequences only. Part of the clones is absent; in the studies checked, under half of the shortfall reflects unresolved V genes, and no reason is known for the rest. The V and J calls and clone size are taken from that table; D and trimming were inferred from the DNA. This sample gives about 400,000 clones in total; around 86% of them show up just once. Jointly, the top ten make up roughly 0.8% of the sample.

The donors belonged to the validation cohort of about 110 subjects, which was separate from the 666-subject first cohort. The full study reports these points: The classifier was reported to diagnose cytomegalovirus status with high specificity and sensitivity in both the original cohort and the validation cohort. In a later analysis, TCRs clustered in the first cohort were found to also tend to co-occur in the 120 or so validation repertoires, with around 94% of cluster scores above 0. The study listed around 160 TCR beta chains as associated with cytomegalovirus. While some public TCRs were present in many individuals, most TCR sequences turned up only very rarely across donors. A later analysis lacked HLA typing for the validation cohort, so it scored co-occurrence in that cohort across all 110 or so repertoires. It was suggested by the authors that the approach could potentially be generalized to other disease states and immunological phenotypes. In vitro tests confirmed that a few of the cytomegalovirus-associated TCR beta chains recognize cytomegalovirus antigens.

This receptor was identified in a woman aged 18-29 years in good health and CMV-seronegative. What was sequenced was PBMCs. The chain was built from TRBV6-5 and TRBJ1-6, with TRBD1 identical over 7 junction bases. The CDR3 region reads CASRSTGTNSPLHF. The nucleotides read TGTGCCAGCAGATCGACAGGGACCAATTCACCCCTCCACTTT.